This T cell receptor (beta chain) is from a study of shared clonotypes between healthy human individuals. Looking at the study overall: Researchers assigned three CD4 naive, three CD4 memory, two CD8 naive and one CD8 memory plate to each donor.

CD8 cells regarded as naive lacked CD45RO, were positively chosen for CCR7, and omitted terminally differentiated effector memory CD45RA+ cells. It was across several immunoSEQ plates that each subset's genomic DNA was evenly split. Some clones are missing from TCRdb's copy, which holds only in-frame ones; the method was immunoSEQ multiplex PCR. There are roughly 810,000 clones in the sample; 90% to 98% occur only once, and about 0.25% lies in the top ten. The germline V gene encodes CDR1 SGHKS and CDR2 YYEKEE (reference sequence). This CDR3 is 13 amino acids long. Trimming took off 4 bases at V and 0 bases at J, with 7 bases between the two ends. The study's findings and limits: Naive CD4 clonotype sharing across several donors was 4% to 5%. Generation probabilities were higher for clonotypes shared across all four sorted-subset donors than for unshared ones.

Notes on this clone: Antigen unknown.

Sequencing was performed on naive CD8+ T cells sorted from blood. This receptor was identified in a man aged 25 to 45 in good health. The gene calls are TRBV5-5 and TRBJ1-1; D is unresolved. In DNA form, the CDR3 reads TGTGCCAGCAGCCATTTGATGAACACTGAAGCTTTCTTT. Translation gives CASSHLMNTEAFF. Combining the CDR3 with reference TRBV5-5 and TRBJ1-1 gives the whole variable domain DAGVTQSPTHLIKTRGQQVTLRCSPISGHKSVSWYQQVLGQGPQFIFQYYEKEERGRGNFPDRFSARQFPNYSSELNVNALLLGDSALYLCASSHLMNTEAFFGQGTRLTVV.